Below, 29 T cell receptor beta chains from the same sample are listed, as sequenced in a study of blood T cell repertoires in COVID-19 (TCRdb year 2020). Library preparation employed the immunoSEQ multiplex PCR assay. Not all clones reach the TCRdb copy of this immuneACCESS table, which keeps in-frame sequences only. Checked studies attribute under half of the gap to unresolved V genes and leave the rest unexplained. This sample is represented by 150,000 or so clones; around 80% of them were singletons. Jointly, the top ten make up 3% to 3.5% of the sample. The specimen sequenced was PBMCs or T cells enriched from blood (not recorded which). All receptors come from a woman aged 55 to 70 who had recovered from COVID-19.

The chain carries TRBV18 and TRBJ1-3, with D uncertain. V was pared by 2 bases and J by 0 bases, with 8 bases between. The CDR3 contains 15 residues. Germline CDR1 is KGHSH and CDR2 is LQKENI. Written as DNA, the CDR3 is TGTGCCAGCTCACCAGACGGGAGCTCTGGAAACACCATATATTTT. It translates to CASSPDGSSGNTIYF. Looking up the rest from reference TRBV18 and TRBJ1-3 gives the full variable domain: NAGVMQNPRHLVRRRGQEARLRCSPMKGHSHVYWYRQLPEEGLKFMVYLQKENIIDESGMPKERFSAEFPKEGPSILRIQQVVRGDSAAYFCASSPDGSSGNTIYFGEGSWLTVV.

This chain joins TRBV18 and TRBJ1-1, with D uncertain. V lost 6 bases and J lost 7, with 15 bases in between. The CDR3 is 13 residues long. In germline, CDR1 is KGHSH, CDR2 LQKENI. CDR3 bases: TGTGCCAGCTCCGCAGTTCGCTCAGGTGAAGCTTTCTTT. Its translation: CASSAVRSGEAFF.

Turning to this clone: An end of the junction does not agree with germline; a read error may underlie this. The chain combines TRBV27 with TRBJ2-4, with TRBD2 matching over 12 bases. The CDR3 has 13 residues. In germline, CDR1 is MNHEY, CDR2 SMNVEV (reference sequence). In DNA, the CDR3 is TGTGCCAGCAGTTTAGTGCCTAGCGGGGGGGTCCACTTC. Protein product: CASSLVPSGGVHF.

CDR3 nucleotide sequence: TGCGCCAGCATTCGAGGTCCCGGGGGGGACACTGAAGCTTTCTTT. It encodes CASIRGPGGDTEAFF. This chain joins TRBV5-1 and TRBJ1-1; a possible D gene is TRBD1 (5 bases). V shed 6 bases and J shed 3 bases, with 18 bases lying between them. The V gene's germline CDR1 is SGHRS and CDR2 YFSETQ. This CDR3 is built from 15 residues.

This clone was detected only once. The chain joins TRBV29-1 to TRBJ2-7; D is possibly TRBD2 (5 bases). Germline V gene sequence: CDR1 SQVTM, CDR2 ANQGSEA. The CDR3 contains 13 residues. The ends were cut back, 5 bases at V and 5 bases at J, with 16 bases in the middle. CDR3 in DNA: TGCAGCGTTATTCCGAGGGTTGGTGACGAGCAGTACTTC. Translating gives CSVIPRVGDEQYF.

This chain links TRBV2 with TRBJ1-2; 8 nucleotides agree with TRBD1. After removal of 6 bases from V and 0 bases from J, the junction contained 12 bases not matched to a gene. CDR1 SNHLY and CDR2 FYNNEI come from the germline V gene. The CDR3 extends over 17 amino acids. The CDR3 sequence is CASRGGLQGGANYGYTF. Here the CDR3 DNA reads TGTGCCAGCAGAGGGGGCCTACAGGGGGGCGCTAACTATGGCTACACCTTC.

The chain couples TRBV9 to TRBJ2-2; a weak D match, TRBD2 (7 bases). V was clipped by 7 bases and J by 7 bases, with 20 bases between them. Germline lookup yields CDR1 SGDLS and CDR2 YYNGEE. The CDR3 has 15 amino acids. The CDR3 protein is CASSKGGRMSGELFF. CDR3 sequence (DNA): TGTGCCAGCTCTAAGGGGGGGCGCATGAGCGGGGAGCTGTTTTTT.

CDR3 nucleotides: TGTGCCAGCAGCCCACCGACTGCGTACAATTCTGAGCAGTTCTTC. Translated, it gives CASSPPTAYNSEQFF. The chain has TRBV11-2 and TRBJ2-1; D not certain. Trimming shortened V by 5 bases and J by 9 bases, and 20 bases separated the two germline ends. Germline V CDR1 and CDR2: SGHAT, FQNNGV. The CDR3 is 15 residues long.

The gene calls are TRBV21-1 and TRBJ2-7; the table's TRBD1 call for D was not verified on the DNA. TRBV21-1 is a pseudogene segment. The CDR3 consists of 17 residues. CDR3 sequence: CASSKKGFLPSSYEQYF. As DNA, the CDR3 is TGTGCCAGCAGCAAAAAGGGGTTCCTTCCTAGCTCCTACGAGCAGTACTTC.

This clone was seen once. The V and J genes are TRBV12-3 or TRBV12-4 and TRBJ2-7, with TRBD1 matching over 12 bases. There are 13 residues in the CDR3. CDR3: CASSPGTGGALSV. The CDR3 DNA sequence: TGTGCCAGCAGCCCTGGGACAGGGGGCGCTTTGTCGGTC.

This clone was recorded a few times. The chain recombines TRBV7-2 with TRBJ2-5; D possibly corresponds to TRBD2 (5 bases). Germline loops: CDR1 SGHTA, CDR2 FQGNSA. V was pared by 1 base and J by 5 bases, with 14 bases between. The CDR3 has 15 residues. For the CDR3, the DNA is TGTGCCAGCAGCTTAGTCATACGGGGTTCCGAGACCCAGTACTTC. Amino acids: CASSLVIRGSETQYF.

V gene TRBV3-1 (or the pseudogene TRBV3-2) combines with J gene TRBJ1-4; tentative D call: TRBD1 (5 bases). This CDR3 spans 14 amino acids. Trimming pared 4 bases from V and 8 bases from J, leaving 14 bases between. CDR1 is LGHDT and CDR2 is YNNKEL in the germline V gene (reference sequence). The CDR3 DNA is TGTGCCAGCAGCCCAGACAGCGCCACAGAAAAACTGTTTTTT. It translates to CASSPDSATEKLFF.

This chain uses TRBV27 with TRBJ2-3; D remains unclear. Trimming removed 3 bases at V and 0 bases at J, with 10 bases between. CDR1 is MNHEY and CDR2 is SMNVEV in the germline V gene (reference sequence). CDR3 length: 15 residues. DNA of the CDR3: TGTGCCAGCAGTTTTTTTCCGAGAAGCACAGATACGCAGTATTTT. Protein sequence: CASSFFPRSTDTQYF.

The chain uses TRBV24-1 and TRBJ1-2; TRBD1 aligns across 7 bases. Unmatched junction bases numbered 6, after V lost 1 base and J lost 8 bases. Germline CDR1 KGHDR, CDR2 SFDVKD. This CDR3 spans 14 amino acids. CDR3 loop: CATSDFGQDGGYTF. CDR3 coding DNA: TGTGCCACCAGTGATTTTGGACAGGATGGCGGCTACACCTTC.

The V call is TRBV7-2, the J call TRBJ1-3; the D gene is possibly TRBD1 (6 bases). The germline V gene has CDR1 SGHTA and CDR2 FQGNSA. Between the trimmed V and J ends, which lost 5 bases and 0 bases, there was a span of 11 bases. The CDR3 sequence is 15 residues long. CDR3 protein: CASSPGTNSGNTIYF. CDR3 coding DNA: TGTGCCAGCAGCCCCGGGACAAACTCTGGAAACACCATATATTTT.

The rearrangement joins TRBV9 to TRBJ2-2, with TRBD2 matching over 11 bases. The CDR3 totals 18 residues. Losses at the gene ends were 0 bases for V and 1 base for J; bases not matched to a gene: 5. Per germline, CDR1 SGDLS and CDR2 YYNGEE. As DNA, the CDR3 is TGTGCCAGCAGCGTAGATTCTAGCGGGGGGCTGAACACCGGGGAGCTGTTTTTT. Translated: CASSVDSSGGLNTGELFF.

The chain employs TRBV7-2 and TRBJ2-7; 7 nucleotides align to TRBD1. Germline values: CDR1 SGHTA, CDR2 FQGNSA. V lost 5 bases to trimming and J lost 4 bases; unmatched junction nucleotides: 8. This CDR3 spans 14 amino acids. CDR3 residues: CASSILGTAYEQYF. The CDR3 DNA is TGTGCCAGCAGCATACTCGGGACAGCTTACGAGCAGTACTTC.

This clone turned up a few times. This sequence joins TRBV19 and TRBJ1-3, with 8 nucleotides matching TRBD1. CDR3 length: 16 residues. With V trimmed by 7 bases and J by 0 bases, 8 bases remained unmatched. Per the germline V gene, CDR1 is LNHDA and CDR2 is SQIVND (reference sequence). The CDR3 loop is CASTLRDRYSGNTIYF. CDR3 sequence (DNA): TGTGCCAGTACACTCCGGGACAGGTACTCTGGAAACACCATATATTTT.

The rearrangement joins TRBV11-2 to TRBJ1-1; TRBD1 matches at 9 bases. The germline gives CDR1 SGHAT, CDR2 FQNNGV. This CDR3 contains 12 residues. The V gene end was trimmed by 5 bases and the J gene end by 10 bases; junction bases not matched to a gene: 5. The CDR3 region has the DNA TGTGCCAGCAGCGAGGACAGGGGCGCAGCTTTCTTT. Translating it yields CASSEDRGAAFF.

J is TRBJ1-4 and V is TRBV2; D unresolved. V lost 7 bases, J lost 5 bases, and 8 bases lay in between. The CDR3 loop spans 12 amino acids. Germline V lookup: CDR1 SNHLY, CDR2 FYNNEI. CDR3 coding DNA: TGTGCCAGCACCCTAGAGAATGAAAAACTGTTTTTT. Residues: CASTLENEKLFF.

The chain employs TRBV30 and TRBJ2-2; TRBD1 matches at 9 bases. Germline CDR1 is GTSNPN and CDR2 is SVGIG (reference sequence). V was clipped by 0 bases and J by 3 bases; unmatched bases: 2. The CDR3 length is 15 residues. The CDR3: CAWSVGTGYTGELFF. The CDR3 coding sequence is TGTGCCTGGAGTGTAGGGACAGGGTACACCGGGGAGCTGTTTTTT.

V is TRBV5-1 and J is TRBJ1-6, with D perhaps matching TRBD1 (5 bases). Germline V gives CDR1 SGHRS, CDR2 YFSETQ. The CDR3 covers 14 residues. V lost 4 bases and J 9 bases, leaving 14 bases between the germline ends. As DNA, the CDR3 is TGCGCCAGCAGCCTAGGGACTGTCAGTTCACCCCTCCACTTT. The encoded protein is CASSLGTVSSPLHF.

In its sample, this clone was seen once. The chain couples TRBV2 to TRBJ2-3; weak D call: TRBD1 (5 bases). Germline lookup yields CDR1 SNHLY and CDR2 FYNNEI. This CDR3 has 14 residues. Deletions cut 9 bases from V and 4 bases from J, with 17 bases between. CDR3 amino acids: CAREAPGPPDTQYF. DNA for the CDR3: TGTGCCAGAGAGGCGCCAGGGCCGCCAGATACGCAGTATTTT.

The chain links TRBV30 to TRBJ2-6, with TRBD1 matching over 10 bases. CDR3 size: 17 residues. Germline values: CDR1 GTSNPN, CDR2 SVGIG (reference sequence). V lost 2 bases, J lost 0 bases, and 4 bases stayed unmatched. CDR3: CAWSPRTGGSGANVLTF. CDR3 nucleotides: TGTGCCTGGAGTCCGCGGACAGGGGGCTCTGGGGCCAACGTCCTGACTTTC.

This clone turned up a few times. The V and J genes are TRBV5-8 and TRBJ1-1; D is uncertain. The CDR3 covers 12 residues. With 5 bases removed from V and 1 base from J, the gap between germline ends came to 6 bases. Germline CDR1 and CDR2: SGHTS and YDEGEE. The chain's CDR3 is CASSGRNTEAFF. The DNA for the CDR3 is TGTGCCAGCAGTGGCCGGAACACTGAAGCTTTCTTT. Supplemented by reference TRBV5-8 and TRBJ1-1, the full variable domain reads EAGVTQSPTHLIKTRGQQATLRCSPISGHTSVYWYQQALGLGLQFLLWYDEGEERNRGNFPPRFSGRQFPNYSSELNVNALELEDSALYLCASSGRNTEAFFGQGTRLTVV.

V gene TRBV3-1 (or the pseudogene TRBV3-2) combines with J gene TRBJ2-7, with D possibly TRBD2 on 5 matching bases. The CDR3 runs 11 residues. V was trimmed by 6 bases and J by 4 bases, leaving 7 bases between them. Germline V CDR1 and CDR2: LGHDT, YNNKEL (reference sequence). The CDR3 nucleotides read TGTGCCAGCAGTGAGGGATACGAGCAGTACTTC. Translating gives CASSEGYEQYF.

The rearrangement uses TRBV11-2 and TRBJ2-5, with D tentatively TRBD1 (6 bases). Germline loops: CDR1 SGHAT, CDR2 FQNNGV. The V end was cut by 2 bases, the J end by 4 bases, with 17 bases between. CDR3 length equals 16 residues. The DNA for the CDR3 is TGTGCCAGCAGCTTAAGGAAAGCAGGGGCTCTAGAGACCCAGTACTTC. This codes for CASSLRKAGALETQYF.

The V gene is TRBV18, the J gene TRBJ2-7; weak D call: TRBD1 (5 bases). Germline V gives CDR1 KGHSH, CDR2 LQKENI. This CDR3 contains 17 residues. V lost 0 bases and J lost 0, with 15 bases in between. CDR3 in amino acids: CASSPPWTRGLSYEQYF. CDR3 nucleotide sequence: TGTGCCAGCTCACCACCTTGGACAAGGGGCCTCTCCTACGAGCAGTACTTC.

This rearrangement joins TRBV29-1 to TRBJ2-5; possibly TRBD2 for D (6 bases). This CDR3 is 16 amino acids long. Germline values: CDR1 SQVTM, CDR2 ANQGSEA. Trimming took 5 bases from V and 4 from J, leaving 23 bases between them. Here the CDR3 reads CSVRGLQTHLIETQYF. For the CDR3, the DNA is TGCAGCGTTAGGGGACTGCAGACCCACTTGATAGAGACCCAGTACTTC.